The sequence of this T cell receptor beta chain was determined in a study of blood T cell repertoires in COVID-19. Background on the study: COVID-19 samples from acute and convalescent phases originated in the United States, Italy and Spain.

Per the original methods: Nucleated cell counts were estimated from reference gene primer amplification. Sequenced by immunoSEQ multiplex PCR; TCRdb stores in-frame clones only, minus some. That table is the source of V, J and clone size, and D and trimming were worked out from the DNA. The repertoire consists of 55,000 to 75,000 clones, with more than 75% occurring once and the leading ten covering 7.4%. Trimming cost V 3 bases and J 4 bases, with 7 bases left between them. The CDR3 loop spans 12 amino acids. From germline, CDR1 is SQVTM and CDR2 ANQGSEA. Sample: peripheral blood. This TCR came from a human donor with active COVID-19. The donor label of this sample is uncertain. The V gene is TRBV29-1, the J gene TRBJ2-1; D is perhaps TRBD2 (5 bases). CDR3 coding DNA: TGCAGCGTTGACCGCGGGTACAATGAGCAGTTCTTC. It yields the protein CSVDRGYNEQFF.